These T cell receptor beta chains were read from a single sample in a study of blood T cell repertoires in COVID-19. Generated by immunoSEQ multiplex PCR, the TCRdb table keeps only in-frame clones and is missing some. Of roughly 300,000 clones in the sample, about 85% were seen once. Sequencing was performed on PBMCs or T cells enriched from blood (not recorded which). The receptors were sampled from a woman aged 45-59 years who had recovered from COVID-19. Both conserved end residues are part of each CDR3. The order of the fields is J gene, V gene, clone size, D gene, CDR3 protein, CDR3 DNA. A D gene is named only where the DNA matches it firmly. A row's size may be missing; if present it is once, few, many or a size class.

>TRBJ2-7|TRBV6-1|-|-
CASSEGDRPYEQYF
TGTGCCAGCAGTGAAGGCGACAGACCCTACGAGCAGTACTTC
>TRBJ1-2|TRBV20-1|-|-
CSASSGYQGYGYTF
TGCAGTGCTAGTAGCGGGTACCAAGGCTATGGCTACACCTTC
>TRBJ2-1|TRBV27|-|TRBD2
CASSLGTSGRSYNEQFF
TGTGCCAGCAGTTTAGGGACTAGCGGGAGATCCTACAATGAGCAGTTCTTC
>TRBJ2-7|TRBV7-2|-|TRBD2
CASSLGTSGTYEQYF
TGTGCCAGCAGCTTAGGGACTAGCGGTACCTACGAGCAGTACTTC
>TRBJ1-3|TRBV4-3|-|-
CASSQETGGGNTIYF
TGCGCCAGCAGCCAAGAAACGGGTGGTGGAAACACCATATATTTT
>TRBJ2-3|TRBV30|-|-
CAWSRALATRTDTQYF
TGTGCCTGGAGTCGAGCCCTAGCGACTCGCACAGATACGCAGTATTTT
>TRBJ2-3|TRBV24-1|-|-
CATSDPRGGGSTDTQYF
TGTGCCACCAGTGATCCCCGGGGTGGGGGGTCTACAGATACGCAGTATTTT
>TRBJ2-1|TRBV14|-|TRBD2
CASSTRIAGGLYNEQFF
TGTGCCAGCAGCACACGTATAGCGGGAGGTCTCTACAATGAGCAGTTCTTC
>TRBJ1-2|TRBV5-5|-|-
CASSTPGNRDGYTF
TGTGCCAGCAGCACCCCGGGGAACAGGGATGGCTACACCTTC
>TRBJ2-7|TRBV27|-|TRBD2
CASSATGTSAYF
TGTGCCAGCAGTGCAACCGGGACTAGCGCATACTTC
>TRBJ1-3|TRBV18|-|TRBD1
CASSHRTGASGNTIYF
TGTGCCAGCTCACACCGAACAGGGGCCTCTGGAAACACCATATATTTT
>TRBJ1-4|TRBV24-1|-|-
CATSDSEGSKLFF
TGTGCCACCAGTGATTCGGAGGGTTCGAAACTGTTTTTT
>TRBJ1-2|TRBV3-1/TRBV3-2|-|-
CASSQGDKPNYGYTF
TGTGCCAGCAGCCAGGGGGACAAACCCAACTATGGCTACACCTTC
>TRBJ1-1|TRBV18|-|TRBD1
CASSRYRGWNTEAFF
TGTGCCAGCTCACGCTACAGGGGGTGGAACACTGAAGCTTTCTTT
>TRBJ2-7|TRBV5-1|-|-
CASSFLGGTYEQYF
TGCGCCAGCAGCTTTTTGGGGGGTACCTACGAGCAGTACTTC
>TRBJ1-6|TRBV19|-|TRBD1
CASKVPAETGMGSPLHF
TGTGCCAGTAAGGTCCCCGCCGAGACAGGGATGGGTTCACCCCTCCACTTT
>TRBJ1-1|TRBV5-1|-|-
CASANEGVGFDEAFF
TGCGCCAGCGCCAATGAGGGCGTAGGATTCGATGAAGCTTTCTTT
>TRBJ1-1|TRBV5-1|-|TRBD1
CASSSGQGGTEAFF
TGCGCCAGCAGCTCAGGACAGGGAGGCACTGAAGCTTTCTTT
>TRBJ2-3|TRBV30|once|-
CAWSPADTQYF
TGTGCCTGGAGTCCTGCAGATACGCAGTATTTT
>TRBJ2-2|TRBV13|-|TRBD1
CASSSGQGYTGELFF
TGTGCCAGCAGCTCGGGACAGGGCTATACCGGGGAGCTGTTTTTT
>TRBJ1-1|TRBV5-1|-|-
CASSSRGGMNTEAFF
TGCGCCAGCAGCTCCCGGGGGGGCATGAACACTGAAGCTTTCTTT
>TRBJ2-7|TRBV11-2|-|-
CASSLTSESGSYYEQYF
TGTGCCAGCAGCTTAACCTCGGAGAGCGGTTCGTACTACGAGCAGTACTTC
>TRBJ1-1|TRBV24-1|-|TRBD1
CATSDHGTGDTEAFF
TGTGCCACCAGTGACCACGGGACAGGGGACACTGAAGCTTTCTTT
>TRBJ2-5|TRBV13|-|TRBD2
CASSPRLGGGDPPTQYF
TGTGCCAGCAGCCCCCGACTGGGCGGGGGGGACCCGCCGACCCAGTACTTC
>TRBJ2-2|TRBV3-1/TRBV3-2|-|-
CASSHSTRRQTGELFF
TGTGCCAGCAGCCACAGCACTAGACGCCAGACCGGGGAGCTGTTTTTT
>TRBJ1-1|TRBV6-2/TRBV6-3|-|-
CASSKTVPNTEAFF
TGTGCCAGCAGCAAAACAGTCCCGAACACTGAAGCTTTCTTT
>TRBJ2-7|TRBV7-2|-|TRBD2
CASSLGPSGRGPYEQYF
TGTGCCAGCAGCTTAGGTCCTAGCGGGAGAGGGCCCTACGAGCAGTACTTC
>TRBJ2-4|TRBV5-5|-|-
CASSLARLAGSKNIQYF
TGTGCCAGCAGCTTGGCCAGGTTGGCAGGCTCCAAAAACATTCAGTACTTC
>TRBJ2-3|TRBV30|-|TRBD1
CAWSAGTGDRTDTQYF
TGTGCCTGGAGTGCCGGGACAGGGGACCGCACAGATACGCAGTATTTT
>TRBJ1-2|TRBV6-4|-|-
CASSDGTTGLRGYTF
TGTGCCAGCAGTGACGGTACCACAGGGTTGAGAGGCTACACCTTC